The next 25 T cell receptor beta chains were all read from a single sample in a study of Graves' ophthalmopathy and Graves' hyperthyroidism. The authors amplified TCR beta CDR3 regions, and they did so from RNA transcripts for repertoire sequencing. First-round RT-PCR relied on HTBI primers, and a second-round multiplex PCR came next. Via MiXCR, TCRdb re-called the multiplex PCR reads, giving one row per CDR3 protein. This sample has a few hundred thousand distinct CDR3 sequences, with roughly 21% found just once. The sequenced sample consisted of peripheral blood. The receptors derive from a woman between 18 and 29 years old with stable Graves' hyperthyroidism.

This clonotype has a count of ten or more. V and J are TRBV6-2 or TRBV6-3 and TRBJ1-6; D may be TRBD1 (5 bases). V dropped 7 bases and J dropped 11 bases, with 12 bases sitting between them. Germline lookup yields CDR1 MNHEY and CDR2 SVGEGT. The CDR3 loop spans 12 amino acids. The CDR3 reads CASTPPGAPLHF. CDR3 nucleotide sequence: TGTGCCAGCACCCCGCCGGGGGCACCCCTCCACTTT.

In this sample, this clonotype turned up many times. The chain combines TRBV25-1 with TRBJ2-2; no definite D call. V lost 10 bases, J lost 4 bases, and 10 bases lay in between. Germline assignment: CDR1 MGHDK and CDR2 SYGVNS. The CDR3 spans 12 residues. The CDR3 sequence: CATGPITGELFF. The CDR3 region has the DNA TGTGCCACCGGACCTATCACCGGGGAGCTGTTTTTT.

Details on this clonotype: A read error may explain this, as a much larger clone is one base away. The chain links TRBV18 to TRBJ1-5; tentative D call: TRBD1 (6 bases). Trimming pared 2 bases from V and 7 bases from J, leaving 15 bases between. This CDR3 spans 15 amino acids. Germline V gene lookup returns CDR1 KGHSH and CDR2 LQKENI. The DNA for the CDR3 is TGTGCCAGCTCACCAGGCGGGGGGCAGGGACAGCCCCAGCATTTT. It yields the protein CASSPGGGQGQPQHF.

This clonotype has ten or more counts. The chain combines TRBV10-3 with TRBJ1-5; D is unclear. The CDR3 is made up of 14 amino acids. V lost 8 bases, J lost 1 base, and 12 bases lay in between. The germline CDR1 and CDR2 sequences are ENHRY and SYGVKD. DNA of the CDR3: TGTGCCATCTCCCCAATCGAGAGCAATCAGCCCCAGCATTTT. Amino acid sequence: CAISPIESNQPQHF.

This clonotype was counted many times. V and J are TRBV12-3 or TRBV12-4 and TRBJ2-7; TRBD2 agrees at 9 bases. V lost 8 bases, J lost 0 bases, and 5 bases stayed unmatched. The CDR3 runs to 14 residues. The CDR3, as DNA: TGTGCCAGCGGTCGGACTAGCGCCTCCTACGAGCAGTACTTC. Translating it yields CASGRTSASYEQYF.

This clonotype occurred many times. A junction boundary mismatches the germline segment, possibly from a read error. The chain is built from TRBV11-1 and TRBJ1-2, with TRBD1 identical over 10 bases. Germline V gene lookup returns CDR1 SGHAT and CDR2 FQDESV (reference sequence). The CDR3 runs 16 residues. The CDR3, as DNA: TGTGCCAACAGCTTAACGACAGGGGGCAATGACTATGGCTACACCTTC. This sequence encodes CANSLTTGGNDYGYTF.

This clonotype was seen ten or more times. This chain joins TRBV2 and TRBJ2-2; 10 nucleotides align to TRBD2. The ends lost 2 bases at V and 3 bases at J; junction bases unmatched: 6. Per the germline V gene, CDR1 is SNHLY and CDR2 is FYNNEI. CDR3 length equals 17 residues. For the CDR3, the DNA is TGTGCCAGCAGTGAAAGAAGCGGGAGGGCCCACACCGGGGAGCTGTTTTTT. Its translation: CASSERSGRAHTGELFF. The full variable domain, with the rest looked up from reference TRBV2 and TRBJ2-2, is EPEVTQTPSHQVTQMGQEVILRCVPISNHLYFYWYRQILGQKVEFLVSFYNNEISEKSEIFDDQFSVERPDGSNFTLKIRSTKLEDSAMYFCASSERSGRAHTGELFFGEGSRLTVL.

This clonotype was detected many times. The chain has TRBV28 and TRBJ1-1, with D unclear. The CDR3 is 13 residues long. Germline assignment: CDR1 MDHEN and CDR2 SYDVKM. Trimming shortened V by 6 bases and J by 1 base, and 9 bases separated the two germline ends. The CDR3 here is CASSYLKNTEAFF. The CDR3 DNA follows: TGTGCCAGCAGCTACCTCAAGAACACTGAAGCTTTCTTT. Combining the CDR3 with reference TRBV28 and TRBJ1-1 gives the whole variable domain DVKVTQSSRYLVKRTGEKVFLECVQDMDHENMFWYRQDPGLGLRLIYFSYDVKMKEKGDIPEGYSVSREKKERFSLILESASTNQTSMYLCASSYLKNTEAFFGQGTRLTVV.

This clonotype has ten or more counts. The rearrangement links TRBV20-1 to TRBJ1-1; possible D gene TRBD1, 6 bases. The germline V gene encodes CDR1 DFQATT and CDR2 SNEGSKA (reference sequence). CDR3 size: 13 residues. Trimming removed 6 bases at V and 2 bases at J, with 13 bases between. The CDR3 nucleotides read TGCAGTGCCCCCTCGGACAGAAACACTGAAGCTTTCTTT. This gives the protein CSAPSDRNTEAFF.

This clonotype occurred many times. The genes are TRBV12-3 or TRBV12-4 and TRBJ2-4; weak D call: TRBD1 (5 bases). The V and J ends lost 3 bases and 12 bases respectively, with 12 bases between them. CDR3 size: 12 residues. CDR3 sequence (DNA): TGTGCCAGCAGTTTTCGGGTGGACACTCAGTACTTC. Protein: CASSFRVDTQYF.

The CDR3 loop reads CSARESGTFKETQYF. The CDR3, as DNA: TGCAGTGCTAGAGAATCCGGGACGTTCAAAGAGACCCAGTACTTC. This chain joins TRBV20-1 and TRBJ2-5; D may correspond to TRBD1 or TRBD2 (5 bases each). CDR3 length: 15 residues. Trimming left V 0 bases short and J 3 bases short, with 14 bases between. Germline assignment: CDR1 DFQATT and CDR2 SNEGSKA (reference sequence).

For this clonotype: This may come from a read error, since a much larger clone is one base off. The V gene is TRBV7-3, the J gene TRBJ1-6; unclear D gene. The CDR3 covers 14 residues. CDR1 and CDR2 from the germline V gene are SGHTA and FQGTGA. The CDR3 sequence: CASSLGGINSHLHF. The CDR3 nucleotides read TGTGCCAGCAGCTTGGGAGGGATAAATTCACACCTCCACTTT.

Points on this clonotype: An end of the junction differs from the germline gene, which may be a read error. The chain employs TRBV12-3 or TRBV12-4 and TRBJ1-1; no reliable D call. CDR3 length: 14 residues. DNA for the CDR3: TGTGCCAGCCACCAATGGGAGGAATACACTGAAGCTTGCTTT. This encodes CASHQWEEYTEACF.

This clonotype was recorded many times. The genes are TRBV4-2 and TRBJ2-7; 13 bases match TRBD2. V lost 1 base to trimming and J lost 0 bases; unmatched junction nucleotides: 6. Germline values: CDR1 LGHNA, CDR2 YNFKEQ. This CDR3 spans 18 amino acids. Here the CDR3 reads CASSQVTSGRTSSYEQYF. The CDR3 coding sequence is TGTGCCAGCAGCCAAGTGACTAGCGGGAGGACCAGCTCCTACGAGCAGTACTTC.

This clonotype was observed many times. The genes are TRBV13 and TRBJ1-5, with 8 nucleotides matching TRBD1. Germline assignment: CDR1 PRHDT and CDR2 FYEKMQ (reference sequence). The length of the CDR3 is 20 residues. Unmatched junction bases numbered 19, after V lost 5 bases and J lost 1 base. The chain's CDR3 is CASSNKGAGGFRLSNQPQHF. CDR3 bases: TGTGCCAGCAGCAACAAAGGGGCAGGGGGCTTTCGGTTAAGCAATCAGCCCCAGCATTTT.

This clonotype was seen repeatedly, ten times or more. CDR3 protein: CASSLGDSTNYEQYF. CDR3 bases: TGTGCCAGCAGTCTAGGGGACTCCACCAACTACGAGCAGTACTTC. The V and J genes are TRBV12-3 or TRBV12-4 and TRBJ2-7, with D maybe TRBD2 (6 bases). This CDR3 has 15 amino acids. The V gene lost 5 bases and the J gene lost 3 bases, with 17 bases spanning the gap.

This clonotype was seen more than once but under ten times. The genes are TRBV12-3 or TRBV12-4 and TRBJ1-1; D not resolved. V was trimmed by 0 bases and J by 6 bases, leaving 5 bases between them. This CDR3 has 12 amino acids. DNA of the CDR3: TGTGCCAGCAGTTTAGCGCGGGCTGAAGCTTTCTTT. Its translation is CASSLARAEAFF.

The table lists this clonotype with many counts. The chain uses TRBV24-1 and TRBJ2-3; TRBD2 aligns across 8 bases. This CDR3 contains 17 residues. CDR1 is KGHDR, CDR2 SFDVKD, per germline. The V gene end was trimmed by 9 bases and the J gene end by 4 bases; junction bases not matched to a gene: 17. For the CDR3, the DNA is TGTGCCACCGTGAAGTGGACGGTCGCGGGAGGATCAGATACGCAGTATTTT. This gives the protein CATVKWTVAGGSDTQYF.

The V call is TRBV28, the J call TRBJ2-4; D is possibly TRBD1 or TRBD2 (5 bases each). Germline V gene data show CDR1 as MDHEN and CDR2 as SYDVKM. The V and J ends lost 10 bases and 7 bases respectively, with 8 bases between them. The CDR3 has 10 residues. Written as DNA, the CDR3 is TGTGCCACCAGGGAGAACATTCAGTACTTC. It codes for CATRENIQYF.

This clonotype was counted many times. J is TRBJ1-1 and V is TRBV10-3; unclear D gene. Germline CDR1 reads ENHRY; CDR2 reads SYGVKD. This CDR3 has 13 residues. Trimming took off 0 bases at V and 1 base at J, with 3 bases between the two ends. In DNA, the CDR3 is TGTGCCATCAGTGAGTCAGCGAACACTGAAGCTTTCTTT. Protein sequence: CAISESANTEAFF.

The chain couples TRBV12-5 to TRBJ1-1, with 8 bases matching TRBD1. Germline V gives CDR1 LGHNT, CDR2 FRNRAP. The CDR3 sequence is 17 residues long. V gave up 2 bases and J gave up 1 base; unmatched junction bases: 9. In nucleotides, the CDR3 is TGTGCTAGTGGTTTGCCCTGGACAGGGAGGTCGAACACTGAAGCTTTCTTT. Protein product: CASGLPWTGRSNTEAFF.

The chain joins TRBV4-2 to TRBJ1-6; D is unclear. CDR3 length equals 16 residues. Trimming stripped 5 bases from V and 9 bases from J, with 20 bases between. Germline V gene data show CDR1 as LGHNA and CDR2 as YNFKEQ. The chain's CDR3 is CASSYAGERESSPLHF. In nucleotides, the CDR3 is TGTGCCAGCAGCTATGCCGGGGAAAGGGAGTCTTCACCCCTCCACTTT.

This clonotype was recorded at least ten times. CDR3 in amino acids: CASSLDKGHEQYF. In nucleotides, the CDR3 is TGTGCCAGCAGTTTAGACAAGGGCCACGAGCAGTACTTC. This chain joins TRBV12-3 or TRBV12-4 and TRBJ2-7, with no clear D. The CDR3 sequence is 13 residues long. The V end lost 1 base, the J end lost 5 bases, and 9 bases lay between the germline ends.

This clonotype showed up many times. The genes are TRBV7-9 and TRBJ2-2, with 12 positions matching TRBD2. The CDR3 totals 15 residues. Germline loops: CDR1 SEHNR, CDR2 FQNEAQ (reference sequence). After removal of 3 bases from V and 6 bases from J, the junction contained 2 bases not matched to a gene. DNA of the CDR3: TGTGCCAGCAGCTTGCCTAGCGGGAGGGCCGGGGAGCTGTTTTTT. Residues: CASSLPSGRAGELFF.

There are a few counts of this clonotype. The chain has TRBV12-3 or TRBV12-4 and TRBJ2-2, with 12 bases lining up with TRBD2. The CDR3 extends over 18 amino acids. V lost 6 bases and J lost 2; bases outside the gene matches: 10. The CDR3 protein is CASRPSTSGRTNTGELFF. CDR3 in DNA: TGTGCCAGCAGGCCCTCGACTAGCGGGAGAACTAACACCGGGGAGCTGTTTTTT.